The 15 T cell receptor beta chains below all came from one sample that was sequenced in a study of blood T cell repertoires in COVID-19. Sequencing was performed with immunoSEQ multiplex PCR; in TCRdb, only in-frame clones are kept and a portion is missing. This table has under 300,000 clones, 79% appearing once. Sequenced sample: peripheral blood. The receptors stem from a woman aged 40 to 50 with active or convalescent COVID-19.

This clone was seen a few times. The rearrangement joins TRBV9 to TRBJ2-5; 14 nucleotides agree with TRBD2. CDR3 length equals 16 residues. Looked up from germline, CDR1 is SGDLS and CDR2 is YYNGEE. V trimming: 2 bases; J trimming: 5 bases; junction bases outside the gene matches: 5. CDR3 sequence (DNA): TGTGCCAGCAGCGTTAGTGGACTAGCGGGGGGTGAGACCCAGTACTTC. It translates to CASSVSGLAGGETQYF.

The rearrangement links TRBV5-4 to TRBJ2-2; 7 positions agree with TRBD1. The J segment lost 3 bases and the V segment lost 0 bases, leaving 17 bases of the junction unmatched. Germline V gene lookup returns CDR1 SGHNT and CDR2 YYREEE (reference sequence). This CDR3 has 20 amino acids. Here the CDR3 reads CASSLGGTANTILYTGELFF. CDR3 sequence (DNA): TGTGCCAGCAGCTTGGGAGGGACAGCAAATACCATTCTTTACACCGGGGAGCTGTTTTTT.

The chain employs TRBV3-1 (or the pseudogene TRBV3-2) and TRBJ2-5, with D possibly being TRBD2 (6 bases). The germline V gene has CDR1 LGHDT and CDR2 YNNKEL (reference sequence). The length of the CDR3 is 16 residues. V lost 2 bases and J 4 bases, leaving 17 bases between the germline ends. CDR3 sequence: CASSQNPGGQGETQYF. As DNA, the CDR3 is TGTGCCAGCAGCCAAAATCCCGGGGGTCAGGGAGAGACCCAGTACTTC.

This clone turned up a few times. This sequence joins TRBV6-5 and TRBJ2-7; no clear D. Trimming left V 6 bases short and J 0 bases short, with 12 bases between. The CDR3 spans 14 residues. CDR1 is MNHEY and CDR2 is SVGAGI in the germline V gene. The CDR3 reads CASRRPSGSYEQYF. As DNA, the CDR3 is TGTGCCAGCAGACGACCCTCAGGCTCCTACGAGCAGTACTTC.

The chain combines TRBV10-2 with TRBJ1-5, with D possibly being TRBD1 (6 bases). Deletions cut 6 bases from V and 3 bases from J, with 12 bases between. The CDR3 is made up of 14 amino acids. CDR1 is WSHSY and CDR2 is SAAADI in the germline V gene. The CDR3 nucleotides read TGCGCCAGCAGAACGCGACAGGCCAATCAGCCCCAGCATTTT. Amino acid sequence: CASRTRQANQPQHF.

The J gene is TRBJ2-3, the V gene TRBV5-1, with 7 nucleotides matching TRBD2. The germline CDR1 and CDR2 sequences are SGHRS and YFSETQ. The V segment lost 0 bases and the J segment 2 bases; nucleotides outside the gene matches: 6. This CDR3 is 16 amino acids long. CDR3 residues: CASSLGRLAATDTQYF. As DNA, the CDR3 is TGCGCCAGCAGCTTGGGACGGCTAGCGGCCACAGATACGCAGTATTTT.

The chain couples TRBV3-1 (or the pseudogene TRBV3-2) to TRBJ2-1; 8 bases are a match to TRBD2. From germline, CDR1 is LGHDT and CDR2 YNNKEL (reference sequence). The CDR3 totals 15 residues. V shed 4 bases and J 4 bases; nucleotides not matched to a gene: 6. This CDR3 reads CASSLGLAAYNEQFF. In DNA form, the CDR3 reads TGTGCCAGCAGCCTCGGACTAGCAGCGTACAATGAGCAGTTCTTC.

The chain carries TRBV5-4 and TRBJ2-3; 10 positions agree with TRBD2. V shed 0 bases and J 4 bases; nucleotides not matched to a gene: 2. The germline V gene has CDR1 SGHNT and CDR2 YYREEE (reference sequence). The CDR3 totals 15 residues. The chain's CDR3 is CASSLGAGGPDTQYF. The CDR3 DNA reads as TGTGCCAGCAGCTTGGGAGCGGGGGGGCCAGATACGCAGTATTTT.

This clone was picked up a small number of times. The V and J genes are TRBV5-1 and TRBJ2-7, with TRBD2 matching 8 bases. V gave up 2 bases and J gave up 7 bases; unmatched junction bases: 11. CDR1 SGHRS and CDR2 YFSETQ come from the germline V gene. The CDR3 is 15 residues long. The CDR3 DNA sequence: TGCGCCAGCAGCTTAAACCCCGGGGGGGCTCGGGAGCAGTACGTC. It translates to CASSLNPGGAREQYV.

This clone was found a few times. This rearrangement joins TRBV20-1 to TRBJ1-5; tentatively, D is TRBD1 (5 bases). The germline V gene encodes CDR1 DFQATT and CDR2 SNEGSKA (reference sequence). This CDR3 spans 14 amino acids. V was cut by 3 bases and J by 6 bases, with 15 bases left in between. In nucleotides, the CDR3 is TGCAGTGCTAGTCGGGGAAGGGGAGGTCAGCCCCAGCATTTT. It encodes CSASRGRGGQPQHF.

CDR3 sequence reads: CASSLGQFYNEQFF. The CDR3 DNA follows: TGCGCCAGCAGCTTGGGACAGTTCTACAATGAGCAGTTCTTC. This sequence joins TRBV5-1 and TRBJ2-1; tentative D call: TRBD1 (5 bases). The CDR3 runs 14 residues. Germline V gene sequence: CDR1 SGHRS, CDR2 YFSETQ. V was shortened by 0 bases and J by 3 bases, with 7 bases between the two germline ends.

The CDR3 DNA reads TGTGCCAGCAGTTACCCGGGGTTGAACACTGAAGCTTTCTTT. This encodes CASSYPGLNTEAFF. The chain joins TRBV6-5 to TRBJ1-1; no clear D gene. CDR1 MNHEY and CDR2 SVGAGI come from the germline V gene. The CDR3 has 14 amino acids. Deletions cut 2 bases from V and 0 bases from J, with 7 bases between.

This clone appeared a few times. The gene calls are TRBV3-1 (or the pseudogene TRBV3-2) and TRBJ1-1; the match to TRBD1 covers 8 bases. This CDR3 has 17 amino acids. V lost 1 base to trimming and J lost 0 bases; unmatched junction nucleotides: 7. Germline lookup yields CDR1 LGHDT and CDR2 YNNKEL (reference sequence). The DNA of the CDR3 is TGTGCCAGCAGCCAAGCCAACAGGGGGTTCTTGAACACTGAAGCTTTCTTT. Residues: CASSQANRGFLNTEAFF.

The CDR3 DNA reads as TGTGCCAGTAGTGAAATCAGGGTGGTAGCTGAAGCTTTCTTT. This translates into CASSEIRVVAEAFF. The chain uses TRBV19 and TRBJ1-1, with D perhaps matching TRBD1 (5 bases). The CDR3 runs 14 residues. Trimming removed 5 bases from V and 6 bases from J, with 16 bases in between. Germline lookup yields CDR1 LNHDA and CDR2 SQIVND (reference sequence).

The rearrangement links TRBV5-4 to TRBJ1-1; the D is unclear. The CDR3 is 14 amino acids. V was clipped by 0 bases and J by 4 bases, with 10 bases between them. CDR1 is SGHNT and CDR2 is YYREEE in the germline V gene (reference sequence). The DNA for the CDR3 is TGTGCCAGCAGCTTGGATGAAGCGTTCACTGAAGCTTTCTTT. As protein: CASSLDEAFTEAFF.